Each of the 10 T cell receptor beta chains below was sequenced from the same sample in a study of cytomegalovirus exposure and HLA in healthy donors. The PCR used 60 Vbeta and 13 Jbeta primers. Profiled with immunoSEQ multiplex PCR; TCRdb holds only in-frame clones, not every one. The data hold 150,000 to 200,000 clones, with 75% to 85% observed a single time. What was sequenced was PBMCs. The receptors were sampled from a woman aged 50 to 60 in good health and CMV-seronegative.

Details on this clone: Its ends do not fully match the called genes, so a read error is possible. The J gene is TRBJ2-7, the V gene TRBV6-6, with D tentatively TRBD2 (6 bases). From germline, CDR1 is MNHNY and CDR2 SVGAGI (reference sequence). There are 13 residues in the CDR3. CDR3 residues: CASSQNSGYEQHF. CDR3 in DNA: TGTGCCAGCAGCCAGAATAGCGGCTACGAGCAGCACTTC.

This clone was recorded once. V is TRBV19 and J is TRBJ2-3, with 11 bases that match TRBD2. The V gene's germline CDR1 is LNHDA and CDR2 SQIVND (reference sequence). V lost 3 bases to trimming and J lost 6 bases; unmatched junction nucleotides: 5. This CDR3 has 15 residues. The CDR3 is CASSIGTSGGDTQYF. The CDR3 coding sequence is TGTGCCAGTAGTATTGGGACTAGCGGAGGGGATACGCAGTATTTT.

In this sample, this clone turned up a few times. The J gene is TRBJ1-1, the V gene TRBV29-1; 9 positions agree with TRBD1. The CDR3 is made up of 14 amino acids. V shed 7 bases, J shed 3 bases, and the junction held 9 bases outside the gene matches. The germline gives CDR1 SQVTM, CDR2 ANQGSEA. In nucleotides, the CDR3 is TGCAGCGGATTAACAGGGGGCGGGTACACTGAAGCTTTCTTT. Protein sequence: CSGLTGGGYTEAFF.

The chain couples TRBV4-3 to TRBJ2-1, with TRBD2 matching 10 bases. The CDR3 runs 19 residues. After removal of 0 bases from V and 14 bases from J, the junction contained 22 bases not matched to a gene. Germline-derived CDR1 and CDR2 are LGHNA and YSLEER. CDR3 DNA sequence: TGCGCCAGCAGCCAAGATGGGATGTTCGAGCGGGAGGGCCTCATAAGAAAGTTCTTC. This sequence encodes CASSQDGMFEREGLIRKFF.

This chain links TRBV11-1 with TRBJ1-3, with a weak D call TRBD1 (6 bases). The CDR3 totals 15 residues. CDR1 is SGHAT and CDR2 is FQDESV in the germline V gene (reference sequence). Between the trimmed V and J ends, which lost 4 bases and 2 bases, there was a span of 12 bases. The CDR3 DNA reads TGTGCCAGCAGCTCCACAGGGCCCCCTGGAAACACCATATATTTT. Its translation: CASSSTGPPGNTIYF.

The gene calls are TRBV19 and TRBJ2-3, with 7 bases lining up with TRBD1. This CDR3 region has 16 residues. In germline, CDR1 is LNHDA, CDR2 SQIVND (reference sequence). V shed 3 bases and J 3 bases; nucleotides not matched to a gene: 9. CDR3 region: CASSMVRGLGTDTQYF. The CDR3 coding sequence is TGTGCCAGTAGTATGGTAAGGGGGCTGGGGACAGATACGCAGTATTTT.

The CDR3 DNA is TGTGCCAGTAGTATACGGGGGGCCACTGAAGCTTTCTTT. Its protein is CASSIRGATEAFF. The V gene is TRBV19, the J gene TRBJ1-1; tentative D call: TRBD1 (6 bases). The CDR3 contains 13 residues. The V end was cut by 2 bases, the J end by 4 bases, with 8 bases between. The germline V gene encodes CDR1 LNHDA and CDR2 SQIVND (reference sequence).

The rearrangement links TRBV7-9 to TRBJ1-1; D is ambiguous. The CDR3 has 12 amino acids. Germline CDR1 reads SEHNR; CDR2 reads FQNEAQ (reference sequence). V was trimmed by 1 base and J by 11 bases, leaving 11 bases between them. This CDR3 reads CASSLEREGAFF. The CDR3 DNA reads TGTGCCAGCAGCTTAGAGAGGGAAGGGGCTTTCTTT.

This rearrangement joins TRBV19 to TRBJ2-5, with 7 bases that match TRBD2. V shed 5 bases and J 2 bases; nucleotides not matched to a gene: 23. Germline V CDR1 and CDR2: LNHDA, SQIVND (reference sequence). The CDR3 covers 20 residues. The CDR3 bases are TGTGCCAGTAGTCCCATGCACCGGCGGGGGAAGACCATACCTCAAGAGACCCAGTACTTC. It yields the protein CASSPMHRRGKTIPQETQYF.

This rearrangement joins TRBV6-5 to TRBJ2-1, with D perhaps TRBD1 (5 bases). The CDR3 runs 16 residues. V lost 6 bases to trimming and J lost 2 bases, with 17 bases between them. CDR1 and CDR2 from the germline V gene are MNHEY and SVGAGI. CDR3 amino acids: CASRYLGAPAYNEQFF. DNA for the CDR3: TGTGCCAGCAGGTACCTAGGGGCCCCGGCCTACAATGAGCAGTTCTTC.